What follows are 29 T cell receptor beta chains derived from one specimen sequenced in a study of cytomegalovirus exposure and HLA in healthy donors. Data came from immunoSEQ multiplex PCR; TCRdb stores just in-frame clones and leaves some out. The sample lists 68,000 or so clones, 91% occurring once. The specimen was PBMCs. The receptors derive from a man aged 18 to 29 in good health and CMV-seronegative.

The chain links TRBV27 to TRBJ2-5; 16 bases align to TRBD2. V lost 0 bases to trimming and J lost 0 bases; unmatched junction nucleotides: 4. In germline, CDR1 is MNHEY, CDR2 SMNVEV (reference sequence). This CDR3 region has 19 residues. CDR3 DNA sequence: TGTGCCAGCAGTTTATCGCCGGGACTAGCGGGAGGGTACCAAGAGACCCAGTACTTC. It translates to CASSLSPGLAGGYQETQYF.

J is TRBJ2-3 and V is TRBV11-2; no clear D. Germline CDR1 and CDR2: SGHAT and FQNNGV. This CDR3 contains 14 residues. V lost 2 bases, J lost 1 base, and 7 bases lay in between. The CDR3, as DNA: TGTGCCAGCAGCTTACCGTTCCGCACAGATACGCAGTATTTT. It yields the protein CASSLPFRTDTQYF.

The gene calls are TRBV28 and TRBJ2-6; D is possibly TRBD2 (6 bases). The CDR3 is made up of 15 amino acids. The germline V and J ends were trimmed by 5 bases and 3 bases, with 11 bases remaining between them. Germline CDR1 reads MDHEN; CDR2 reads SYDVKM. CDR3 sequence reads: CASSTTGDGANVLTF. The CDR3 region has the DNA TGTGCCAGCAGTACCACGGGGGATGGGGCCAACGTCCTGACTTTC. Supplemented by reference TRBV28 and TRBJ2-6, the full variable domain reads DVKVTQSSRYLVKRTGEKVFLECVQDMDHENMFWYRQDPGLGLRLIYFSYDVKMKEKGDIPEGYSVSREKKERFSLILESASTNQTSMYLCASSTTGDGANVLTFGAGSRLTVL.

This chain uses TRBV7-9 with TRBJ1-5; D not certain. V was clipped by 5 bases and J by 9 bases, with 11 bases between them. CDR3 size: 12 residues. Germline assignment: CDR1 SEHNR and CDR2 FQNEAQ (reference sequence). CDR3 nucleotides: TGTGCCAGCAGCCGTGGTCAGGCGCCCCAGCATTTT. It yields the protein CASSRGQAPQHF.

The chain couples TRBV14 to TRBJ2-1; 7 bases are a match to TRBD1. V lost 1 base, J lost 7 bases, and 13 bases stayed unmatched. Germline loops: CDR1 SGHDN, CDR2 FVKESK. This CDR3 is 17 amino acids long. CDR3 in amino acids: CASSQVRWSSRGNEQFF. The CDR3 nucleotides are TGTGCCAGCAGCCAAGTGAGGTGGAGTAGCAGGGGGAATGAGCAGTTCTTC.

This chain links TRBV7-9 with TRBJ1-4, with D perhaps TRBD1 (5 bases). Trimming left V 5 bases short and J 5 bases short, with 15 bases between. There are 15 residues in the CDR3. Germline assignment: CDR1 SEHNR and CDR2 FQNEAQ (reference sequence). The CDR3, as DNA: TGTGCCAGCAGCCGGGGCGGGGCGGGCAATGAAAAACTGTTTTTT. It specifies CASSRGGAGNEKLFF.

CDR3 in amino acids: CASSRIARAGELFF. The CDR3 coding sequence is TGCGCCAGCAGCCGAATCGCCAGGGCCGGGGAGCTGTTTTTT. The rearrangement links TRBV4-1 to TRBJ2-2, with D maybe TRBD1 (5 bases). Trimming removed 4 bases at V and 6 bases at J, with 12 bases between. The CDR3 covers 14 residues. Germline CDR1 reads MGHRA; CDR2 reads YSYEKL.

The chain joins TRBV7-2 to TRBJ2-5, with D unresolved. Looked up from germline, CDR1 is SGHTA and CDR2 is FQGNSA. The CDR3 spans 14 residues. The V end was cut by 4 bases, the J end by 2 bases, with 11 bases between. CDR3 DNA: TGTGCCAGCAGCTCCCGTCCAGTTCAAGAGACCCAGTACTTC. It yields the protein CASSSRPVQETQYF. Complete variable domain (other parts from reference TRBV7-2 and TRBJ2-5): GAGVSQSPSNKVTEKGKDVELRCDPISGHTALYWYRQSLGQGLEFLIYFQGNSAPDKSGLPSDRFSAERTGGSVSTLTIQRTQQEDSAVYLCASSSRPVQETQYFGPGTRLLVL.

The gene calls are TRBV18 and TRBJ2-2, with 8 bases fitting TRBD1. Per the germline V gene, CDR1 is KGHSH and CDR2 is LQKENI. The CDR3 consists of 16 residues. Unmatched junction bases numbered 5, after V lost 3 bases and J lost 2 bases. CDR3 residues: CASSPPTGANTGELFF. In DNA form, the CDR3 reads TGTGCCAGCTCACCCCCGACAGGGGCCAACACCGGGGAGCTGTTTTTT.

The gene calls are TRBV30 and TRBJ2-3; the match to TRBD1 covers 9 bases. V shed 5 bases and J 2 bases; nucleotides not matched to a gene: 5. The CDR3 sequence is 14 residues long. CDR1 is GTSNPN, CDR2 SVGIG, per germline (reference sequence). CDR3: CAWAGTGPTDTQYF. The CDR3, as DNA: TGTGCCTGGGCCGGGACAGGGCCCACAGATACGCAGTATTTT.

The chain combines TRBV7-2 with TRBJ1-1; D is unresolved. V shed 5 bases and J shed 10 bases, with 20 bases lying between them. The CDR3 runs to 14 residues. Germline assignment: CDR1 SGHTA and CDR2 FQGNSA. The CDR3 protein is CASSPGRGWSRAFF. The CDR3 DNA follows: TGTGCCAGCAGCCCAGGACGGGGATGGTCTCGAGCTTTCTTT.

The gene calls are TRBV28 and TRBJ1-4; 7 nucleotides line up with TRBD1. The CDR3 totals 14 residues. Germline CDR1 is MDHEN and CDR2 is SYDVKM. The trim removed 6 bases at V and 6 bases at J, leaving 7 bases unmatched. CDR3 sequence reads: CASRSQGSDEKLFF. Here the CDR3 DNA reads TGTGCCAGCAGATCACAGGGGTCAGATGAAAAACTGTTTTTT.

The rearrangement uses TRBV28 and TRBJ1-2, with 7 bases lining up with TRBD1. Germline CDR1 is MDHEN and CDR2 is SYDVKM. V was pared by 5 bases and J by 2 bases, with 8 bases of the junction left unmatched. The CDR3 runs 15 residues. The CDR3: CASSVGGLRNYGYTF. The DNA of the CDR3 is TGTGCCAGCAGTGTAGGGGGCCTCCGAAACTATGGCTACACCTTC.

V gene TRBV29-1 combines with J gene TRBJ1-2, with D possibly being TRBD1 (5 bases). Trimming took 4 bases from V and 7 from J, leaving 13 bases between them. This CDR3 comprises 12 residues. CDR1 and CDR2 (germline): SQVTM, ANQGSEA. The CDR3 bases are TGCAGCGTTGCTGAGACAGTGAGTGGCTACACCTTC. This translates into CSVAETVSGYTF. Filled out from reference TRBV29-1 and TRBJ1-2, the complete variable domain reads SAVISQKPSRDICQRGTSLTIQCQVDSQVTMMFWYRQQPGQSLTLIATANQGSEATYESGFVIDKFPISRPNLTFSTLTVSNMSPEDSSIYLCSVAETVSGYTFGSGTRLTVV.

This rearrangement joins TRBV7-8 to TRBJ1-1; 8 bases match TRBD1. The CDR3 is 15 amino acids. With V trimmed by 5 bases and J by 3 bases, 8 bases remained unmatched. Germline assignment: CDR1 SGHVS and CDR2 FQNEAQ. The CDR3 loop reads CASSTGQGWDTEAFF. CDR3 bases: TGTGCCAGCAGCACCGGACAGGGCTGGGACACTGAAGCTTTCTTT.

The chain uses TRBV30 and TRBJ1-3; D call uncertain. V was clipped by 8 bases and J by 1 base, with 9 bases between them. CDR1 and CDR2 (germline): GTSNPN, SVGIG (reference sequence). The CDR3 spans 12 residues. The CDR3 loop is CALSISGNTIYF. The CDR3 DNA follows: TGTGCCCTCAGTATTTCTGGAAACACCATATATTTT. The whole variable domain, filled in from reference TRBV30 and TRBJ1-3, reads SQTIHQWPATLVQPVGSPLSLECTVEGTSNPNLYWYRQAAGRGLQLLFYSVGIGQISSEVPQNLSASRPQDRQFILSSKKLLLSDSGFYLCALSISGNTIYFGEGSWLTVV.

This sequence joins TRBV5-6 and TRBJ2-2, with TRBD1 matching 9 bases. Germline V CDR1 and CDR2: SGHDT, YYEEEE. This CDR3 has 15 residues. V was clipped by 4 bases and J by 7 bases; unmatched bases: 8. The CDR3 loop is CASSTPGQGIGELFF. CDR3 DNA: TGTGCCAGCAGCACCCCGGGACAGGGTATCGGGGAGCTGTTTTTT.

The chain links TRBV2 to TRBJ1-1; 7 bases are shared with TRBD1. Germline CDR1 reads SNHLY; CDR2 reads FYNNEI. With V trimmed by 6 bases and J by 8 bases, 6 bases remained unmatched. The CDR3 contains 12 residues. The CDR3 region is CASRVGTAEAFF. For the CDR3, the DNA is TGTGCCAGCAGGGTCGGGACAGCAGAAGCTTTCTTT.

In this sample, this clone turned up a few times. The J gene is TRBJ2-1, the V gene TRBV5-6; no clear D. The CDR3 sequence is 11 residues long. The V end lost 1 base, the J end lost 8 bases, and 4 bases lay between the germline ends. From germline, CDR1 is SGHDT and CDR2 YYEEEE. In DNA form, the CDR3 reads TGTGCCAGCAGCTTGTCCGATGAGCAGTTCTTC. It translates to CASSLSDEQFF.

The chain employs TRBV6-5 and TRBJ2-1; D is perhaps TRBD1 (7 bases). CDR1 is MNHEY and CDR2 is SVGAGI in the germline V gene. The CDR3 sequence is 14 residues long. Trimming left V 4 bases short and J 6 bases short, with 13 bases between. DNA for the CDR3: TGTGCCAGCAGTTTAGGAGGGGGCGGCAATGAGCAGTTCTTC. Protein sequence: CASSLGGGGNEQFF.

The chain couples TRBV28 to TRBJ2-3; 9 positions match TRBD2. The germline gives CDR1 MDHEN, CDR2 SYDVKM. The CDR3 covers 19 residues. The J segment lost 7 bases and the V segment lost 3 bases, leaving 20 bases of the junction unmatched. The CDR3 DNA reads TGTGCCAGCAGTTTTTTGGGAGGGTGGCTTAGCGGGAGCGGGTATACGCAGTATTTT. Translated: CASSFLGGWLSGSGYTQYF.

The genes are TRBV10-3 and TRBJ2-2; D uncertain. CDR1 and CDR2 from the germline V gene are ENHRY and SYGVKD. This CDR3 comprises 12 residues. V shed 9 bases and J shed 2 bases, with 7 bases lying between them. The CDR3 region is CAMSVNTGELFF. The CDR3 DNA follows: TGTGCCATGTCTGTAAACACCGGGGAGCTGTTTTTT.

The rearrangement joins TRBV4-3 to TRBJ1-2, with D maybe TRBD1 (5 bases). Trimming took 0 bases from V and 5 from J, leaving 16 bases between them. The CDR3 sequence is 16 residues long. Germline V gene lookup returns CDR1 LGHNA and CDR2 YSLEER. As DNA, the CDR3 is TGCGCCAGCAGCCAAGACCGGGAGGGGTTCGGGTATGGCTACACCTTC. Amino acid sequence: CASSQDREGFGYGYTF.

The V call is TRBV9, the J call TRBJ2-1; 7 positions agree with TRBD2. Trimming took 2 bases from V and 2 from J; bases not matched to a gene: 4. This CDR3 comprises 15 residues. Germline assignment: CDR1 SGDLS and CDR2 YYNGEE. This CDR3 reads CASSVRDYPYNEQFF. Written as DNA, the CDR3 is TGTGCCAGCAGCGTCCGGGACTACCCCTACAATGAGCAGTTCTTC.

The V gene is TRBV27, the J gene TRBJ2-1, with 10 bases aligning to TRBD2. The CDR3 extends over 14 amino acids. J gave up 4 bases and V 6 bases, and 3 bases lay outside the gene matches. Germline lookup yields CDR1 MNHEY and CDR2 SMNVEV (reference sequence). The CDR3 here is CASRGLADYNEQFF. CDR3 nucleotides: TGTGCCAGCAGAGGACTAGCGGATTACAATGAGCAGTTCTTC.

This rearrangement joins TRBV7-9 to TRBJ2-1; D not certain. Germline CDR1 SEHNR, CDR2 FQNEAQ (reference sequence). V dropped 5 bases and J dropped 6 bases, with 23 bases sitting between them. The CDR3 is 17 residues long. The DNA for the CDR3 is TGTGCCAGCAGCCCACCAGTCCGACTCCTCCCTGGCAATGAGCAGTTCTTC. Translation: CASSPPVRLLPGNEQFF. Full variable domain (rest looked up from reference TRBV7-9 and TRBJ2-1): DTGVSQNPRHKITKRGQNVTFRCDPISEHNRLYWYRQTLGQGPEFLTYFQNEAQLEKSRLLSDRFSAERPKGSFSTLEIQRTEQGDSAMYLCASSPPVRLLPGNEQFFGPGTRLTVL.

The DNA for the CDR3 is TGTGCCAGCAGTTACTCCGAGGGGGTTGGGACCCAGTACTTC. Protein product: CASSYSEGVGTQYF. The chain uses TRBV6-5 and TRBJ2-5; possibly TRBD1 for D (6 bases). CDR1 is MNHEY, CDR2 SVGAGI, per germline. V dropped 0 bases and J dropped 7 bases, with 12 bases sitting between them. CDR3 length: 14 amino acids.

This chain joins TRBV7-3 and TRBJ2-1; 13 positions agree with TRBD2. V lost 5 bases to trimming and J lost 6 bases; unmatched junction nucleotides: 4. The CDR3 sequence is 15 residues long. CDR1 and CDR2 from the germline V gene are SGHTA and FQGTGA. Here the CDR3 DNA reads TGTGCCAGCAGCCGGGGACTAGCGGGGTCCAATGAGCAGTTCTTC. Its translation: CASSRGLAGSNEQFF.

The V call is TRBV6-5, the J call TRBJ2-7; the match to TRBD1 covers 7 bases. Trimming at V came to 0 bases and at J to 7 bases, leaving 12 bases not matched to a gene. CDR1 and CDR2 (germline): MNHEY, SVGAGI. This CDR3 spans 16 amino acids. CDR3: CASSYSVPGGTWEQYF. Here the CDR3 DNA reads TGTGCCAGCAGTTACTCGGTGCCAGGGGGTACGTGGGAGCAGTACTTC.